This paragraph reports one T cell receptor (beta chain). Its target is not known. The sample is drawn from a study of T cells expressing NK-cell markers. Study-level background: Among eight sequenced donors, seven carried HCMV seropositivity while one was seronegative. Regarding the study as a whole: CD8+ T cells in 5 or 6 donors included dominant NKG2C+ clonotypes at roughly 1.0-7.0%. It remained uncertain whether the expanded NKG2C+ T cell clones were specific for HCMV antigens.

Making the TCR beta cDNA relied on 5'RACE template switching with UMIs. TCRdb reanalyzed the 5' RACE reads and collapses them to one entry per CDR3 protein, without DNA. The data show 300,000 to 450,000 distinct CDR3 sequences, and the top ten clones hold around 5%. There are 16 residues in the CDR3. From germline, CDR1 is SGHVS and CDR2 FNYEAQ. V usage is TRBV7-6 and J usage is TRBJ2-3; as DNA is missing, the TRBD2 call by TCRdb cannot be tested. The TCR comes from a man aged 18-75 years in good health. The sample consisted of blood T cells: a sorted CD56 or NKG2C T cell subset, CD4+ or CD8+ T cells, or bulk PBMC T cells (not recorded which). CDR3 residues: CASSLRGRESTDTQYF.